Reported below is one T cell receptor beta chain. The antigen it binds to is not known. Per-base quality was not reported, and no clone a single base away is much larger than it. The data originate from a study of graft-versus-host responses after intestinal transplantation (dated by TCRdb to about 2021). Some background on the complete study: The transplants that recipients received were multivisceral, liver-intestinal, or isolated intestinal. Anti-thymocyte globulin induction was given to all recipients, followed by maintenance tacrolimus and steroids for approximately 3 years. Of the roughly 26 intestinal transplant recipients enrolled in the cohort, one of whom was a retransplant, 3 patients without pretransplant specimens were excluded. To identify alloreactive clones, pre-transplant mixed lymphocyte reaction products were sequenced and then compared with unstimulated pre-transplant donor and recipient T cells. Samples from a few later patients were sequenced in-house on an Illumina MiSeq with MiXCR processing rather than by the commercial service. After intestinal transplantation, graft-versus-host and host-versus-graft alloreactive T cell clones were followed in the graft, circulation and bone marrow using bulk TCR-beta CDR3 sequencing. A peak of at least 4% donor T cells among recipient peripheral blood mononuclear cells was the definition used for donor T cell macrochimerism. The research as a whole found: The conclusions were limited by the relatively low number and heterogeneity of the intestinal transplant patients. Patients with donor T cell macrochimerism had high GvH to HvG T cell clonal ratios in their allografts. Early after transplant, peak levels of circulating GvH clones were found to be associated with declines in HvG clones. GvH clones were found in recipient bone marrow, and some of the GvH clones appeared earlier in ileal mucosa or blood, which is consistent with an intestinal mucosal origin.

Ends trimmed: V by 6 bases, J by 10 bases; bases unmatched to a gene: 18. The CDR3 covers 17 residues, taking in both the cysteine and the phenylalanine. CDR3 DNA is the only sequence kept; it has 51 bases, read in frame from the first base. From the germline V gene, CDR1 is MDHEN and CDR2 is SYDVKM. The protocol used for the library was the immunoSEQ multiplex PCR assay. For most patients, genomic DNA was subjected to high-throughput TCR-beta CDR3 sequencing by Adaptive Biotechnologies. For the original study's pipeline: Adaptive's ImmunoSEQ software supplied the TCR sequencing data for around 19 patients, while MiXCR and VDJtools were used to process a few other patients. Because the origin of CDR3 nucleotide sequences shared between donor and recipient could not be assigned, those sequences were removed. To count as alloreactive, a clone needed at least 2-fold expansion over unstimulated cells and a minimum CFSE-low frequency of 0.002% (template counts) or 0.001% (read counts). A clone was considered mappable if detected in the sequenced pre-transplant spleen, lymph node, or MLR CFSE-low populations of the donor or recipient. Cumulative frequency of alloreactive clones was calculated as a percentage of all sequences weighted by copy number. This is the immuneACCESS table as TCRdb keeps it, with only in-frame sequences that have V and J called. A part of the clones is gone; compared with another copy, unresolved V genes explain less than half, and the rest is unexplained. The V and J calls and clone size come from that table; D and trimming were worked out from the DNA. Present in this sample are about 47,000 clones, approximately 94% of which were seen just once. The ten largest clones represent roughly 1.5% of the sample.

Blood samples were collected up to 4 times in the first month after transplant and then at least monthly when available. This sample comprised PBMCs, obtained about 320 days after intestinal transplant. The sequence joins TRBV28 to TRBJ2-1, with 10 bases matching TRBD2. The sequence was collected from a human patient who received an intestinal transplant, so some T cells may come from the graft donor. The DNA is TGTGCCAGCAGCCCGACAGGGGCTGGACTAGCGGAAAAGGAGCAGTTCTTC. This codes for CASSPTGAGLAEKEQFF. With the rest looked up from the reference TRBV28 and TRBJ2-1 genes rather than sequenced, the full variable domain is DVKVTQSSRYLVKRTGEKVFLECVQDMDHENMFWYRQDPGLGLRLIYFSYDVKMKEKGDIPEGYSVSREKKERFSLILESASTNQTSMYLCASSPTGAGLAEKEQFFGPGTRLTVL.